The sequence of this T cell receptor beta chain was determined in a study of Graves' ophthalmopathy and Graves' hyperthyroidism. Whole-study findings and limits: Ophthalmopathy progression was predicted by the model at 60% to 71% sensitivity and 72% to 75% specificity.

Out of 7.5 to 10 ml of fresh peripheral blood, PBMCs were obtained. From germline, CDR1 is ENHRY and CDR2 SYGVKD. This CDR3 is 13 amino acids long. V was trimmed by 4 bases and J by 7 bases, leaving 14 bases between them. The authors amplified TCR beta CDR3 regions, and they did so from RNA transcripts for repertoire sequencing. The library came from an HTBI-primed first-round RT-PCR and a second-round multiplex PCR. TCRdb independently ran MiXCR on the multiplex PCR reads; one entry per CDR3 protein. The sample records about 740,000 distinct CDR3 sequences, roughly two fifths being singletons. This clonotype was seen many times. No antigen is known for it.

This sequence was found in an adult man with Graves' ophthalmopathy. Sequencing input: peripheral blood. The V and J genes are TRBV10-3 and TRBJ2-7; D is possibly TRBD1 or TRBD2 (5 bases each). The CDR3 spells CAISVGPTGEQYF. The CDR3 region has the DNA TGTGCCATCAGTGTGGGACCGACGGGGGAGCAGTACTTC.